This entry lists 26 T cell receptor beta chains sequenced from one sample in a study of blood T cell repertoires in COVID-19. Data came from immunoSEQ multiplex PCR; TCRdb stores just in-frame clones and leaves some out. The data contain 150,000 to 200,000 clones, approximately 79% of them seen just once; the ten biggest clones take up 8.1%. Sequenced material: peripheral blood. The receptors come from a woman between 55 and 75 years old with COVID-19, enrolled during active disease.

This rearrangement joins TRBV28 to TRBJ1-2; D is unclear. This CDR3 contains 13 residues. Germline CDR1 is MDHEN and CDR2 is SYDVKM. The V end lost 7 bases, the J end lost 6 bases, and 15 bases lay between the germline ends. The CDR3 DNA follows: TGTGCCAGCACCCTCGCGGGGTCCAATGGCTACACCTTC. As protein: CASTLAGSNGYTF.

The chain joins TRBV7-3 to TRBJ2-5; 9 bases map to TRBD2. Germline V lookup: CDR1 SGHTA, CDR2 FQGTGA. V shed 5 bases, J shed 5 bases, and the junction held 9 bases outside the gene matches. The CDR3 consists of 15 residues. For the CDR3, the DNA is TGTGCCAGCAGCCCAACTTCAGCGGGAGGCGAGACCCAGTACTTC. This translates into CASSPTSAGGETQYF.

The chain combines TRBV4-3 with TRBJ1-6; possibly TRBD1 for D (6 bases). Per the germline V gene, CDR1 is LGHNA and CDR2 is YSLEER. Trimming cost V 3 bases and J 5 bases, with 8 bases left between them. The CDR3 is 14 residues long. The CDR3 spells CASSQRGNNSPLHF. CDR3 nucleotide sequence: TGCGCCAGCAGCCAGAGGGGGAATAATTCACCCCTCCACTTT.

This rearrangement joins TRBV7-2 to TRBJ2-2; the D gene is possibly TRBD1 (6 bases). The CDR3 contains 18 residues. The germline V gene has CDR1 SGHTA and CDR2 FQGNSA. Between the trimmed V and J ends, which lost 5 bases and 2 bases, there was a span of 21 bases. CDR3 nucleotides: TGTGCCAGCAGCCCCCACCCAGGGGCTGCGTTAAACACCGGGGAGCTGTTTTTT. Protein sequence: CASSPHPGAALNTGELFF.

The CDR3, as DNA: TGTGCCAGCAGTTACGGACAGGGCCCCTACGAGCAGTACGTC. This sequence encodes CASSYGQGPYEQYV. The chain joins TRBV6-5 to TRBJ2-7, with 8 bases matching TRBD1. The germline V gene has CDR1 MNHEY and CDR2 SVGAGI. The junction had 2 bases not matched to a gene; V was cut back by 2 bases and J by 2 bases. The CDR3 sequence is 14 residues long.

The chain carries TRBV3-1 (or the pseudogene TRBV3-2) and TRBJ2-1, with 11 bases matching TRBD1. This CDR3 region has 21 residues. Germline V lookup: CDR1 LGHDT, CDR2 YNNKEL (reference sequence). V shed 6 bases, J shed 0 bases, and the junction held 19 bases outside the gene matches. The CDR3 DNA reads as TGTGCCAGCAGGAAAGAGCCCGCGGGACAGGGGGTATTGGGCTCCTACAATGAGCAGTTCTTC. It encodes CASRKEPAGQGVLGSYNEQFF.

CDR3 loop: CASSLRTSGGPDTQYF. The CDR3 DNA reads as TGTGCCAGCTCACTACGGACTAGCGGGGGCCCAGATACGCAGTATTTT. The J gene is TRBJ2-3, the V gene TRBV18; 13 nucleotides line up with TRBD2. The V gene end was trimmed by 4 bases and the J gene end by 4 bases; junction bases not matched to a gene: 5. Looked up from germline, CDR1 is KGHSH and CDR2 is LQKENI. The CDR3 is 16 amino acids.

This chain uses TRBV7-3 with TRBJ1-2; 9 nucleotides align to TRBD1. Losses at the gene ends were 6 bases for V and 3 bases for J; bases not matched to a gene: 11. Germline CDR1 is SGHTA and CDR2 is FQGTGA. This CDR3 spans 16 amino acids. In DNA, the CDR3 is TGTGCCAGCAGGGTAACCGGGACAGGGCCTGACTATGGCTACACCTTC. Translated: CASRVTGTGPDYGYTF.

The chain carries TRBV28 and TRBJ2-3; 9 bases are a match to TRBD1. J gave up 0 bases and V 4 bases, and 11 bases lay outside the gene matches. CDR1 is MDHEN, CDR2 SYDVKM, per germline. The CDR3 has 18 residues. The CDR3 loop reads CASSSPPTGTGSTDTQYF. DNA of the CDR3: TGTGCCAGCAGTTCGCCACCAACCGGGACAGGGAGCACAGATACGCAGTATTTT.

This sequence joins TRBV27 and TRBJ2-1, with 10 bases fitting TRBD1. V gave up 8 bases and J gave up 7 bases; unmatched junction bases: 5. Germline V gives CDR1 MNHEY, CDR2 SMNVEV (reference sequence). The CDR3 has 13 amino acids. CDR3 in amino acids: CASCRDRGNEQFF. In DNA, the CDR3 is TGTGCCAGCTGCCGGGACAGGGGTAATGAGCAGTTCTTC.

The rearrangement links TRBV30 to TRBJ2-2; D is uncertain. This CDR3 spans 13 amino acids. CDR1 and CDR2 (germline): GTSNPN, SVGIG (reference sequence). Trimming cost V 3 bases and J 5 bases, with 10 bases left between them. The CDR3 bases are TGTGCCTGGAGACCCCAGGCTACCGGGGAGCTGTTTTTT. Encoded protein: CAWRPQATGELFF.

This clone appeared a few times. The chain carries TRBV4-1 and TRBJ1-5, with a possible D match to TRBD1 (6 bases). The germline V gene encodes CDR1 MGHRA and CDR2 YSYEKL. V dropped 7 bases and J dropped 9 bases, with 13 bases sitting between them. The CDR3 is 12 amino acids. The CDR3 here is CASNGTLGPQHF. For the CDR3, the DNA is TGCGCCAGCAACGGGACATTAGGGCCCCAGCATTTT.

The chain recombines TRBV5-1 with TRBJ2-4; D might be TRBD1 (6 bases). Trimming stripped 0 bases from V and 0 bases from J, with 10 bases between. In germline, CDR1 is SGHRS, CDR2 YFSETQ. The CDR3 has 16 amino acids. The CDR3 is CASSLVAGVAKNIQYF. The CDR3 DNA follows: TGCGCCAGCAGCTTGGTCGCAGGGGTAGCCAAAAACATTCAGTACTTC.

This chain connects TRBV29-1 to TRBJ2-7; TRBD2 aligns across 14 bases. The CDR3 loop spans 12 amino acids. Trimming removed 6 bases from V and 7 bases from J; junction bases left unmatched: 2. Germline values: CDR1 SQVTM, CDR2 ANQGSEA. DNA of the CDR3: TGCAGCGTCGGGACTAGCGGGAGAGAGCAGTACTTC. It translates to CSVGTSGREQYF.

Written as DNA, the CDR3 is TGTGCCAGCAGTTTGGGCGACACGTCGTATGGCTACACCTTC. Translated, it gives CASSLGDTSYGYTF. The rearrangement links TRBV28 to TRBJ1-2; no reliable D call. Germline CDR1 is MDHEN and CDR2 is SYDVKM. The CDR3 length is 14 residues. V dropped 3 bases and J dropped 5 bases, with 13 bases sitting between them.

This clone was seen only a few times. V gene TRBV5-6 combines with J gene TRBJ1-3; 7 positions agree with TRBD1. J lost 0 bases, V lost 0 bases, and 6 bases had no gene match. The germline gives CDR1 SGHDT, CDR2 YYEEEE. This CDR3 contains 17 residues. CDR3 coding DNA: TGTGCCAGCAGCTTGGCCCCGACAGGGCACTCTGGAAACACCATATATTTT. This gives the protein CASSLAPTGHSGNTIYF.

CDR3 in amino acids: CATSRDYKRGISEAFF. DNA for the CDR3: TGTGCCACCAGCAGAGACTACAAACGGGGGATTTCTGAAGCTTTCTTT. The genes are TRBV15 and TRBJ1-1; D may be TRBD1 (5 bases). Trimming removed 0 bases at V and 6 bases at J, with 17 bases between. This CDR3 has 16 residues. Germline-derived CDR1 and CDR2 are LNHNV and YYDKDF (reference sequence).

The CDR3 reads CASSLALNTEAFF. The DNA for the CDR3 is TGCGCCAGCAGCTTGGCCCTAAACACTGAAGCTTTCTTT. The V gene is TRBV5-1, the J gene TRBJ1-1; D is undetermined. The V gene's germline CDR1 is SGHRS and CDR2 YFSETQ. The CDR3 loop spans 13 amino acids. Trimming shortened V by 0 bases and J by 2 bases, and 5 bases separated the two germline ends.

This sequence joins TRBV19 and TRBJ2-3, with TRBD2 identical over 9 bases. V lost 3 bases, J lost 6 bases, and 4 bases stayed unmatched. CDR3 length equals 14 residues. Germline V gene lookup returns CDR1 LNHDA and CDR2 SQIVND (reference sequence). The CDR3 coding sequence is TGTGCCAGTAGTATTAGCGGGGGTTGGGATACGCAGTATTTT. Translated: CASSISGGWDTQYF.

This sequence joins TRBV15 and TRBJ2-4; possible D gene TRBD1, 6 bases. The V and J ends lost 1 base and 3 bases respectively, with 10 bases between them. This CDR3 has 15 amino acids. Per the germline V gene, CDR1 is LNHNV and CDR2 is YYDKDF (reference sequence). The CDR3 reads CATSRGTGNKNIQYF. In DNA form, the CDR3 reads TGTGCCACCAGCAGAGGAACAGGGAACAAAAACATTCAGTACTTC.

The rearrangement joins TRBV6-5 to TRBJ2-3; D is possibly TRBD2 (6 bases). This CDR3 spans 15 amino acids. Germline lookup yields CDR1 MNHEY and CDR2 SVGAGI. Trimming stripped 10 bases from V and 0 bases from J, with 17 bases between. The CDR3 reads CATTRRAISTDTQYF. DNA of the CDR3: TGTGCCACTACCCGGAGGGCCATAAGCACAGATACGCAGTATTTT.

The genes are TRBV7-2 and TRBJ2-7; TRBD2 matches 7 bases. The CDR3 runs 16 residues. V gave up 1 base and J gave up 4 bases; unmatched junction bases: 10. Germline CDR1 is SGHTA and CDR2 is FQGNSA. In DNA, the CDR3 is TGTGCCAGCAGCTTAGATCCGGCGGGAGTAACGTACGAGCAGTACTTC. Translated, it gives CASSLDPAGVTYEQYF. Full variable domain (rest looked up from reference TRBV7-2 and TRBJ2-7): GAGVSQSPSNKVTEKGKDVELRCDPISGHTALYWYRQSLGQGLEFLIYFQGNSAPDKSGLPSDRFSAERTGGSVSTLTIQRTQQEDSAVYLCASSLDPAGVTYEQYFGPGTRLTVT.

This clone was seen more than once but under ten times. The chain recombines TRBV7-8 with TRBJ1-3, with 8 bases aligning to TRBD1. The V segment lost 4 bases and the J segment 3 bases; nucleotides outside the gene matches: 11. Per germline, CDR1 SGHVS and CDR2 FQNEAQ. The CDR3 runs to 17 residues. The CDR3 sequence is CASSSHSDRGVGNTIYF. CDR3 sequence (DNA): TGTGCCAGCAGCTCCCACTCCGACAGGGGTGTTGGAAACACCATATATTTT.

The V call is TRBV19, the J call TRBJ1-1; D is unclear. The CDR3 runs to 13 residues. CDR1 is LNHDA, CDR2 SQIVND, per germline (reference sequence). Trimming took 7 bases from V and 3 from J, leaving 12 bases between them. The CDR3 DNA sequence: TGTGCCAGTACTCCGTATCCCGACACTGAAGCTTTCTTT. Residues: CASTPYPDTEAFF.

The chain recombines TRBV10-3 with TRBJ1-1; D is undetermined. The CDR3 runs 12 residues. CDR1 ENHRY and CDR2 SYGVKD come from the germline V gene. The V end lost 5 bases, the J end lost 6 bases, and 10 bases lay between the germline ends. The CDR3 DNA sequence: TGTGCCATCAGTACTTCCGACTCTGAAGCTTTCTTT. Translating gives CAISTSDSEAFF.

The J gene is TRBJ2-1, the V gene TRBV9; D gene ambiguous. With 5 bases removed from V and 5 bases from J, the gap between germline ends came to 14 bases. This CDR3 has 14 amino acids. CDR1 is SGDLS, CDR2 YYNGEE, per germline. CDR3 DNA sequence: TGTGCCAGCAGTGTCCGGTTTGAGGACAATGAGCAGTTCTTC. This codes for CASSVRFEDNEQFF.